Sequencing of this T cell receptor beta chain was carried out in a study of blood T cell repertoires in COVID-19. Per the original data handling: How many nucleated cells were present was estimated from reference gene primer amplification. The assay was immunoSEQ multiplex PCR, and TCRdb's table has in-frame clones only and misses some. D and trimming come from the DNA, and the V and J calls and clone size come from that table. The sample has about 120,000 clones; 60% to 80% are singletons. This clone was seen a single time. The TCR comes from a human donor in a cohort sampled during active COVID-19. Sequencing was performed on peripheral blood.

CDR3 residues: CASSPTSGSGETQYF. CDR3 in DNA: TGTGCCAGCAGCCCTACTAGCGGGAGCGGGGAGACCCAGTACTTC. The chain couples TRBV5-6 to TRBJ2-5; TRBD2 matches at 11 bases. The germline gives CDR1 SGHDT, CDR2 YYEEEE. The J segment lost 5 bases and the V segment lost 4 bases, leaving 7 bases of the junction unmatched. The CDR3 extends over 15 amino acids.